This T cell receptor beta chain was retrieved from a study of CD8 T cells in ankylosing spondylitis. Study findings and constraints: Seemingly characteristic of ankylosing spondylitis blood was a TCR beta motif consisting of fewer than 10 highly homologous variants.

This clonotype turned up a few times. Its antigen is as yet unknown. One entry per CDR3 protein results from TCRdb running MiXCR on the 5' RACE reads. The sample holds 650,000 to 800,000 distinct CDR3 sequences, 15% to 20% seen once. Germline CDR1 is MNHNS and CDR2 is SASEGT. V gave up 8 bases and J gave up 2 bases; unmatched junction bases: 10. The CDR3 is 15 residues long. Sequencing was performed on blood, either unsorted or a sorted T cell fraction (not recorded which). The clonotype was recovered from a male donor with ankylosing spondylitis. The rearrangement links TRBV6-1 to TRBJ2-5; TRBD1 agrees at 8 bases. CDR3 bases: TGTGCCAGCGAAGGACAGGGATATAAACAAGAGACCCAGTACTTC. It encodes CASEGQGYKQETQYF.